This T cell receptor (beta chain) was profiled in a study of CD8 T cells in Susac syndrome. Germline loops: CDR1 SEHNR, CDR2 FQNEAQ (reference sequence). V lost 5 bases, J lost 3 bases, and 6 bases stayed unmatched. This CDR3 is built from 15 residues. RNA was extracted with the RNeasy kit, and a quantity of about 0.45 to 1 ug was reverse transcribed using random hexamers. TCRdb analysed the immunoSEQ multiplex PCR reads with MiXCR anew, one entry per CDR3 protein. The table lists around 280,000 distinct CDR3 sequences, about 92% of them singletons. This sequence was found in a human donor with multiple sclerosis. The genes are TRBV7-9 and TRBJ2-2; 7 bases are shared with TRBD2. Sequencing was performed on CD4+ T cells from PBMCs. CDR3 sequence reads: CASSRGLLDTGELFF. The CDR3 coding sequence is TGTGCCAGCAGCCGGGGACTACTTGACACCGGGGAGCTGTTTTTT.